The following is a TCR beta chain sequence with its context. Its target is unknown. V shed 5 bases, J shed 3 bases, and the junction held 2 bases outside the gene matches. This CDR3 has 13 residues. The data were produced by immunoSEQ multiplex PCR, yet TCRdb's version contains in-frame clones alone and is incomplete. The profile covers some 45,000 clones, with roughly 90% appearing a single time and roughly 3.8% taken by the ten largest. This sample stems from a study of tissue T cells after allogeneic stem cell transplantation. Across the study: Smaller viable blood or marrow samples skipped sorting for direct DNA extraction. Study outcomes and limitations: Across patients, clones rarely overlapped, yet motif clusters were shared tissue-specifically.

The chain couples TRBV12-3 or TRBV12-4 to TRBJ1-2; TRBD1 matches at 8 bases. This sequence originates from a woman aged 35 to 70 who later had graft-versus-host disease after an allogeneic stem cell transplant. Sample: blood, taken before transplantation. The CDR3 is CASSPDRDYGYTF. Here the CDR3 DNA reads TGTGCCAGCAGTCCGGACAGGGACTATGGCTACACCTTC.